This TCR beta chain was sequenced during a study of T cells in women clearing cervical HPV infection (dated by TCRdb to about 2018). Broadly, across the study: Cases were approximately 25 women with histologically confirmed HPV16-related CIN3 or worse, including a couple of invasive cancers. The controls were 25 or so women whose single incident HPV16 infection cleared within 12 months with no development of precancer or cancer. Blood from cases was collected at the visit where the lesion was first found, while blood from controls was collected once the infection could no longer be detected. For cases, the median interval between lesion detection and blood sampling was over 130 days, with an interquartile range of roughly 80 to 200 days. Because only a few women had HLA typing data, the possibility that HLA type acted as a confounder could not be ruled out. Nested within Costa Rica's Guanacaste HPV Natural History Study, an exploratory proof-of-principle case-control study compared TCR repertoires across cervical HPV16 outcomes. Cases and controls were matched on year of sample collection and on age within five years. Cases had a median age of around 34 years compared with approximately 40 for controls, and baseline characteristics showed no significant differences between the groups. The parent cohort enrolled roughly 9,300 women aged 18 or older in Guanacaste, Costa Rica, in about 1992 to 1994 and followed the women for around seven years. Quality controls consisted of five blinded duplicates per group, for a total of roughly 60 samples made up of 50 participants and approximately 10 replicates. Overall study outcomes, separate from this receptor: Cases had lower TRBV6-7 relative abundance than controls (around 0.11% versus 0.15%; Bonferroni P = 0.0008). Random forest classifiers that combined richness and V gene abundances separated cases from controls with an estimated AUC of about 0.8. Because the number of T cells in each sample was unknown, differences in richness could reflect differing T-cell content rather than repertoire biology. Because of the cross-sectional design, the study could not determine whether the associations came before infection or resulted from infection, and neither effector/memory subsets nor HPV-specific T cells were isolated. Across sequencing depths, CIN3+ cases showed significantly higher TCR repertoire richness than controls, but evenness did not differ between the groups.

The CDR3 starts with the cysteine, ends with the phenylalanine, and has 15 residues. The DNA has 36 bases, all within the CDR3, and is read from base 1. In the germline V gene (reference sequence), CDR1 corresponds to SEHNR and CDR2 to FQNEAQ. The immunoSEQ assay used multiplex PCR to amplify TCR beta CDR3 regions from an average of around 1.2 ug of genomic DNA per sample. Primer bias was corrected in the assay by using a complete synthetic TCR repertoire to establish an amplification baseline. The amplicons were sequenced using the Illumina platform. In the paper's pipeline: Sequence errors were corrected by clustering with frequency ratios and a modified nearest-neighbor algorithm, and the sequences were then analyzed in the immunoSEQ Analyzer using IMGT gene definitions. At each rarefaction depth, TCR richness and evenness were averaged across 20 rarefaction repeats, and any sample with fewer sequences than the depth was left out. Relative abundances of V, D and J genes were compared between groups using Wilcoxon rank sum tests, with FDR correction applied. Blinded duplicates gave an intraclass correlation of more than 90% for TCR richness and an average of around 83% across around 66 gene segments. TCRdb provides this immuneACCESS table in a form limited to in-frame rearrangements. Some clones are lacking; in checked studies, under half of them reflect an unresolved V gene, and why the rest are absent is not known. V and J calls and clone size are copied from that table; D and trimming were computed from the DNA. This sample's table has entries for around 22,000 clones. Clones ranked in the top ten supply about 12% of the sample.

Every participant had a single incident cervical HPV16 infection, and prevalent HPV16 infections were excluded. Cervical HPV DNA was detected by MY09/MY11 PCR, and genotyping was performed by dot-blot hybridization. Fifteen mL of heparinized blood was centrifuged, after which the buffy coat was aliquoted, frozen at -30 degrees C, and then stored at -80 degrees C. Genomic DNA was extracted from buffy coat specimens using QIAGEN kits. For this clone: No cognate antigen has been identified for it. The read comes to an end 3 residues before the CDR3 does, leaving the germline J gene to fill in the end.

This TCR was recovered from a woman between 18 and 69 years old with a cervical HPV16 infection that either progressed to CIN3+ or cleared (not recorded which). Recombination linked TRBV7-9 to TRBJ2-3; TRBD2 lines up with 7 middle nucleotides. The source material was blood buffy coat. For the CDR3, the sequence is CASSPRLADEETQYF. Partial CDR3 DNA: TGTGCCAGCAGCCCCCGCCTAGCGGACGAAGAGACG. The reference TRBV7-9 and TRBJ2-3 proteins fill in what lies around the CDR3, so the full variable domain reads DTGVSQNPRHKITKRGQNVTFRCDPISEHNRLYWYRQTLGQGPEFLTYFQNEAQLEKSRLLSDRFSAERPKGSFSTLEIQRTEQGDSAMYLCASSPRLADEETQYFGPGTRLTVL.